The 17 T cell receptor beta chains below all came from one sample that was sequenced in a study of blood T cell repertoires in COVID-19. TCRdb keeps only in-frame clones here, not all; method: immunoSEQ multiplex PCR. The top ten hold 1.5% to 1.7% of the sample, which has 170,000 or so clones, about 83% seen once. What was sequenced was peripheral blood. All receptors derive from a human donor in a cohort sampled during active COVID-19.

The chain employs TRBV28 and TRBJ2-7; TRBD2 matches at 7 bases. Germline CDR1 reads MDHEN; CDR2 reads SYDVKM. This CDR3 is 19 amino acids long. The junction had 14 bases not matched to a gene; V was cut back by 0 bases and J by 0 bases. CDR3 bases: TGTGCCAGCAGTTTATGTCCCGCCACTAGCGTCCTAAGCTCCTACGAGCAGTACTTC. This encodes CASSLCPATSVLSSYEQYF. Full variable domain (missing parts from reference TRBV28 and TRBJ2-7): DVKVTQSSRYLVKRTGEKVFLECVQDMDHENMFWYRQDPGLGLRLIYFSYDVKMKEKGDIPEGYSVSREKKERFSLILESASTNQTSMYLCASSLCPATSVLSSYEQYFGPGTRLTVT.

The chain uses TRBV7-2 and TRBJ2-7; D perhaps matches TRBD1 (6 bases). This CDR3 region has 13 residues. V gave up 5 bases and J gave up 8 bases, with 16 bases separating them. Germline CDR1 reads SGHTA; CDR2 reads FQGNSA. DNA for the CDR3: TGTGCCAGCAGCGAACGACAGGAATTACAGCAGTACTTC. Translating gives CASSERQELQQYF.

The chain combines TRBV2 with TRBJ2-5, with 8 bases identical to TRBD2. Germline V gene data show CDR1 as SNHLY and CDR2 as FYNNEI. There are 15 residues in the CDR3. Trimming cost V 3 bases and J 2 bases; bases outside gene matches: 5. Written as DNA, the CDR3 is TGTGCCAGCAGTGAGGGCGGGGGGCCTCAAGAGACCCAGTACTTC. It is translated as CASSEGGGPQETQYF. The variable domain in full, completed from reference TRBV2 and TRBJ2-5, reads EPEVTQTPSHQVTQMGQEVILRCVPISNHLYFYWYRQILGQKVEFLVSFYNNEISEKSEIFDDQFSVERPDGSNFTLKIRSTKLEDSAMYFCASSEGGGPQETQYFGPGTRLLVL.

The chain carries TRBV7-8 and TRBJ1-2; D perhaps matches TRBD1 (6 bases). Germline CDR1 is SGHVS and CDR2 is FQNEAQ. The CDR3 totals 14 residues. V dropped 6 bases and J dropped 1 base, with 12 bases sitting between them. This CDR3 reads CASRGDRSNYGYTF. The CDR3 nucleotides read TGTGCCAGCAGGGGTGACAGGAGTAACTATGGCTACACCTTC.

This clone has just one count. V usage is TRBV19 and J usage is TRBJ1-4, with D possibly being TRBD1 (5 bases). Looked up from germline, CDR1 is LNHDA and CDR2 is SQIVND (reference sequence). CDR3 size: 16 residues. Trimming took 7 bases from V and 5 from J, leaving 20 bases between them. CDR3 region: CASTRTAAGKNEKLFF. Here the CDR3 DNA reads TGTGCCAGTACCCGAACGGCGGCAGGGAAGAATGAAAAACTGTTTTTT.

The V call is TRBV10-3, the J call TRBJ1-1; D gene unclear. This CDR3 region has 13 residues. Trimming removed 2 bases from V and 1 base from J, with 5 bases in between. CDR1 is ENHRY, CDR2 SYGVKD, per germline. Here the CDR3 DNA reads TGTGCCATCAGTGAGGCAGGGAACACTGAAGCTTTCTTT. This encodes CAISEAGNTEAFF.

The chain uses TRBV25-1 and TRBJ1-5; D might be TRBD1 (5 bases). The germline V and J ends were trimmed by 10 bases and 3 bases, with 10 bases remaining between them. The CDR3 spans 12 residues. The germline CDR1 and CDR2 sequences are MGHDK and SYGVNS. CDR3 sequence (DNA): TGTGCCAACGGCAGGGCCAATCAGCCCCAGCATTTT. It encodes CANGRANQPQHF.

The chain has TRBV3-1 (or the pseudogene TRBV3-2) and TRBJ2-7, with 10 positions matching TRBD2. Germline CDR1 and CDR2: LGHDT and YNNKEL (reference sequence). The CDR3 runs 15 residues. The V and J ends lost 4 bases and 0 bases, in that order; junction bases with no gene match: 3. The CDR3 sequence is CASSLRLAGSYEQYF. DNA for the CDR3: TGTGCCAGCAGCCTCCGACTAGCGGGCTCCTACGAGCAGTACTTC.

This chain joins TRBV28 and TRBJ2-1, with D possibly matching TRBD1 (5 bases). CDR1 and CDR2 (germline): MDHEN, SYDVKM. Trimming cost V 1 base and J 6 bases, with 13 bases left between them. The CDR3 covers 15 residues. The CDR3 is CASSLYQGSGNEQFF. The CDR3 DNA reads as TGTGCCAGCAGTTTATATCAGGGTTCGGGCAATGAGCAGTTCTTC.

This clone was observed a single time. The V call is TRBV6-5, the J call TRBJ2-7, with 7 bases lining up with TRBD2. The CDR3 is made up of 15 amino acids. Germline-derived CDR1 and CDR2 are MNHEY and SVGAGI. The junction had 7 bases not matched to a gene; V was cut back by 0 bases and J by 5 bases. This CDR3 is CASSYSGGGRNEQYF. CDR3 in DNA: TGTGCCAGCAGTTACTCTGGGGGAGGGCGGAACGAGCAGTACTTC.

Only a few counts were recorded for this clone. The genes are TRBV12-1 and TRBJ2-2; TRBD2 reflects the table's D call only, with no check against the DNA. TRBV12-1 constitutes a pseudogene. This CDR3 has 15 amino acids. DNA of the CDR3: TGTGCCAGCAGCAAACTAGCGGGAGTGTCCGGGGAGCTGTTTTTT. Protein product: CASSKLAGVSGELFF.

The chain joins TRBV7-9 to TRBJ1-2; D is ambiguous. V lost 1 base to trimming and J lost 4 bases, with 16 bases between them. The CDR3 totals 16 residues. In germline, CDR1 is SEHNR, CDR2 FQNEAQ (reference sequence). CDR3 DNA: TGTGCCAGCAGCTTAGAACCCTTAGGAGACCCCTATGGCTACACCTTC. Its translation: CASSLEPLGDPYGYTF.

CDR3 sequence: CATSGGLAGEGTDTQYF. CDR3 bases: TGTGCCACCAGTGGGGGACTAGCGGGAGAAGGGACAGATACGCAGTATTTT. V usage is TRBV24-1 and J usage is TRBJ2-3; 14 positions agree with TRBD2. Germline CDR1 and CDR2: KGHDR and SFDVKD. The CDR3 is made up of 17 amino acids. V lost 5 bases to trimming and J lost 3 bases; unmatched junction nucleotides: 6.

J is TRBJ1-1 and V is TRBV18, with D possibly TRBD1 on 5 matching bases. The CDR3 consists of 17 residues. V lost 0 bases and J lost 4, with 18 bases in between. Germline values: CDR1 KGHSH, CDR2 LQKENI. DNA for the CDR3: TGTGCCAGCTCACCACCGAGAGATTACGCCAGGGTCACTGAAGCTTTCTTT. Its protein is CASSPPRDYARVTEAFF. The full variable domain, completed using reference TRBV18 and TRBJ1-1, is NAGVMQNPRHLVRRRGQEARLRCSPMKGHSHVYWYRQLPEEGLKFMVYLQKENIIDESGMPKERFSAEFPKEGPSILRIQQVVRGDSAAYFCASSPPRDYARVTEAFFGQGTRLTVV.

This chain connects TRBV3-1 (or the pseudogene TRBV3-2) to TRBJ2-3, with 9 bases that match TRBD2. The CDR3 is made up of 17 amino acids. The V gene end was trimmed by 4 bases and the J gene end by 1 base; junction bases not matched to a gene: 9. CDR1 is LGHDT and CDR2 is YNNKEL in the germline V gene (reference sequence). The CDR3 nucleotides are TGTGCCAGCAGCCCGAGTCGGGCTAGCGGGGGCACAGATACGCAGTATTTT. Translated: CASSPSRASGGTDTQYF.

This sequence joins TRBV5-1 and TRBJ2-1; possibly TRBD2 for D (6 bases). Trimming shortened V by 1 base and J by 1 base, and 9 bases separated the two germline ends. This CDR3 has 15 amino acids. Germline V gene data show CDR1 as SGHRS and CDR2 as YFSETQ. This CDR3 reads CASSLSLASYNEQFF. Here the CDR3 DNA reads TGCGCCAGCAGCTTGAGCCTAGCGTCCTACAATGAGCAGTTCTTC.

The chain joins TRBV5-1 to TRBJ1-1; the D gene is possibly TRBD1 (6 bases). The germline V and J ends were trimmed by 3 bases and 3 bases, with 15 bases remaining between them. The CDR3 is made up of 15 amino acids. Germline V gene lookup returns CDR1 SGHRS and CDR2 YFSETQ. The CDR3 nucleotides are TGCGCCAGCAGCTCTCTACAGGGAGGGGACACTGAAGCTTTCTTT. Encoded protein: CASSSLQGGDTEAFF.